This TCR beta chain was observed in a study of blood T cell repertoires in COVID-19 (dated by TCRdb to the early 2020s). The study in broad terms: Samples covering the acute and convalescent phases of COVID-19 were provided by collaborators in the United States, Italy and Spain. A de-identified subject ID, COVID-19 status, age in years and sex were almost always included in the sample metadata. Subjects who had been exposed to COVID-19, were actively infected with it, or had recovered from it provided the deeply sampled blood TCRbeta repertoires that made up the dataset. The samples were drawn from two sources: the first 160 participants of the ongoing ImmuneRACE study, and 950 to 1,500 subjects contributed by 6 global collaborators. The repertoires were made available in a free public database intended to serve as a resource for research on the immune response to SARS-CoV-2. The material from the prospective study consisted of cDNA or gDNA derived from T cells, B-cell-depleted T cells, or PBMCs. Where HLA class I and class II types were available, the types were taken from metadata supplied by the sample provider, not from assay-based typing. Findings and caveats that apply to the study as a whole: Clinical and demographic metadata were provided uncurated, with the amount varying by source and participant.

This clone was seen more than once but under ten times. It has no known antigen specificity. No per-base quality is available; no much larger clone lies one base away. TCRbeta CDR3 regions were amplified from genomic DNA by means of the immunoSEQ Assay, a bias-controlled multiplex PCR. In the original analysis: Within the assay, amplification of reference gene primers was used to estimate how many nucleated cells each sample contained. Sequence reads were collapsed and filtered to measure the absolute abundance of every unique TCRbeta CDR3 rearrangement. For each sample, productive Simpson clonality was calculated as the square root of Simpson's diversity index across productive rearrangements. TCRdb provides this immuneACCESS table in a form limited to in-frame rearrangements. Some clones are lacking; in checked studies, under half of them reflect an unresolved V gene, and why the rest are absent is not known. V and J calls and clone size are those listed in that table; D and trimming were worked out from the DNA. The sample contains about 24,000 clones, about 89% of them found a single time. The ten largest account for approximately 9.7% of the sample.

Each collaborating institution followed its own protocols to collect whole blood in K2EDTA tubes. For TCRbeta analysis, collaborator samples were shipped as frozen whole blood, as isolated PBMCs, or as DNA extracted from either sample type. What was sequenced was peripheral blood. This sequence originates from a man in his sixties or seventies with acute or convalescent COVID-19.

The CDR3 region reads CASSVQETQYF. The DNA reads as follows: TGTGCCAGCAGCGTTCAAGAGACCCAGTACTTC. Here the chain combines TRBV6-5 and TRBJ2-5; the D gene assignment is ambiguous. CDR1 and CDR2 are read off the germline V gene as MNHEY and SVGAGI. The V end loses 6 bases and the J end loses 2 bases, and a stretch of 4 bases separates them. The CDR3 holds 11 amino acids from the cysteine to the phenylalanine. Solely the CDR3 DNA is kept, with 33 bases framed from the first base.